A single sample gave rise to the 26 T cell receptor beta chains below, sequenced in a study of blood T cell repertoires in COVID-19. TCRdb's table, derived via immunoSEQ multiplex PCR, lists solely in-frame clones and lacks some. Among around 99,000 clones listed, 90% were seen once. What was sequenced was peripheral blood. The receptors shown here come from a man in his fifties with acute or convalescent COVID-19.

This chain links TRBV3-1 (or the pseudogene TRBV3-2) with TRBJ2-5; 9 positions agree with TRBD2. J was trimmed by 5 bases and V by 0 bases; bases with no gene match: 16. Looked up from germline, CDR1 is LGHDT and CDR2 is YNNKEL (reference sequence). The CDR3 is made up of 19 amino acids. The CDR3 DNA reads TGTGCCAGCAGCCAAGATCTAGCCGTGGGCGGGAGGGCCCCTGAGACCCAGTACTTC. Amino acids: CASSQDLAVGGRAPETQYF.

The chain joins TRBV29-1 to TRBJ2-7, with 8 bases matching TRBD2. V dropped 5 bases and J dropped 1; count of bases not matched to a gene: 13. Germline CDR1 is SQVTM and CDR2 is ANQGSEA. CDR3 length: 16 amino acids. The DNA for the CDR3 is TGCAGCGTTATGGGCCTCGGGAGGGGGGTTTCCTACGAGCAGTACTTC. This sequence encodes CSVMGLGRGVSYEQYF.

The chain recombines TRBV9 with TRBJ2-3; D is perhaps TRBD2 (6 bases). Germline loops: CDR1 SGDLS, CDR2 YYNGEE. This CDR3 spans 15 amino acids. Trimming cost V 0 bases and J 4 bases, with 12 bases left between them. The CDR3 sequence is CASSVAGVNADTQYF. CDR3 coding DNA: TGTGCCAGCAGCGTAGCGGGAGTGAACGCAGATACGCAGTATTTT.

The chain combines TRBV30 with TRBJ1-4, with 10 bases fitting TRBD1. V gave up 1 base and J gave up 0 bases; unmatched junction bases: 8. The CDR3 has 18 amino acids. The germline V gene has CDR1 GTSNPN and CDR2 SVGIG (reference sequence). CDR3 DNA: TGTGCCTGGAGTGGAGACAGGGGGCCTTTTGCAACTAATGAAAAACTGTTTTTT. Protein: CAWSGDRGPFATNEKLFF.

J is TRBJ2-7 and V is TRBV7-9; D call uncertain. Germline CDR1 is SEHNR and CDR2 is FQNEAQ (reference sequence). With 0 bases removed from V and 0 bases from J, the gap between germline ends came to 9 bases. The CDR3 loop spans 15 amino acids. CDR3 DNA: TGTGCCAGCAGCTTAGCGGCCCTTAACTCCTACGAGCAGTACTTC. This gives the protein CASSLAALNSYEQYF.

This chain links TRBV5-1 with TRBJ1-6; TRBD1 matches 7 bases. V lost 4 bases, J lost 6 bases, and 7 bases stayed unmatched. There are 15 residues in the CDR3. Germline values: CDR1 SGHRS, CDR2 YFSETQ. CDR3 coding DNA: TGCGCCAGCAGCAAAGGACAGGAGATTAATTCACCCCTCCACTTT. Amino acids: CASSKGQEINSPLHF.

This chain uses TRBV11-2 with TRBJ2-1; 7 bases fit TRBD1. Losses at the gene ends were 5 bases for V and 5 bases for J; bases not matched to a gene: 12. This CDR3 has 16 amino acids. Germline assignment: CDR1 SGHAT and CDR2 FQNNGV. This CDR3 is CASSQVGKGAHNEQFF. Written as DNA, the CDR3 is TGTGCCAGCAGCCAGGTGGGGAAGGGGGCCCACAATGAGCAGTTCTTC. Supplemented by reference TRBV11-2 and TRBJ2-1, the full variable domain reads EAGVAQSPRYKIIEKRQSVAFWCNPISGHATLYWYQQILGQGPKLLIQFQNNGVVDDSQLPKDRFSAERLKGVDSTLKIQPAKLEDSAVYLCASSQVGKGAHNEQFFGPGTRLTVL.

The CDR3 spells CASQLAIGQGAYEQYF. CDR3 nucleotide sequence: TGTGCCAGCCAGCTCGCAATCGGACAGGGGGCCTACGAGCAGTACTTC. The chain carries TRBV11-3 and TRBJ2-7, with 10 bases lining up with TRBD1. In germline, CDR1 is SGHNT, CDR2 YENEEA. The CDR3 contains 16 residues. V lost 8 bases to trimming and J lost 2 bases; unmatched junction nucleotides: 12. Full variable domain (rest looked up from reference TRBV11-3 and TRBJ2-7): EAGVVQSPRYKIIEKKQPVAFWCNPISGHNTLYWYLQNLGQGPELLIRYENEEAVDDSQLPKDRFSAERLKGVDSTLKIQPAELGDSAVYLCASQLAIGQGAYEQYFGPGTRLTVT.

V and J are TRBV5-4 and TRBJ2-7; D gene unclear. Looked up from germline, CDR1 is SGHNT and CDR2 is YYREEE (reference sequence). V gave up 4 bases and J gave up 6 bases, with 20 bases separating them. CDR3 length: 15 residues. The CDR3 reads CASSPVPINPGEQYF. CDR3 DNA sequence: TGTGCCAGCAGCCCGGTCCCCATAAATCCGGGCGAGCAGTACTTC.

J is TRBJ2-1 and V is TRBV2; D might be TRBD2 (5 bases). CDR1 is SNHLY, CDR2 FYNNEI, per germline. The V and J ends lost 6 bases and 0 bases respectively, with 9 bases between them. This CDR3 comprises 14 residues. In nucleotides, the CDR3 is TGTGCCAGCAGGCATGGGAGCTCCTACAATGAGCAGTTCTTC. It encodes CASRHGSSYNEQFF.

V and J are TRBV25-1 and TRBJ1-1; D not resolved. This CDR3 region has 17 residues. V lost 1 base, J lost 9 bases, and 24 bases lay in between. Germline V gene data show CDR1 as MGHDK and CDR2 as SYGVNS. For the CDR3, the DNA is TGTGCCAGCAGTGAATGGGGAGGATTGGGCGGAAAAACGCAAGCTTTCTTT. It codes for CASSEWGGLGGKTQAFF.

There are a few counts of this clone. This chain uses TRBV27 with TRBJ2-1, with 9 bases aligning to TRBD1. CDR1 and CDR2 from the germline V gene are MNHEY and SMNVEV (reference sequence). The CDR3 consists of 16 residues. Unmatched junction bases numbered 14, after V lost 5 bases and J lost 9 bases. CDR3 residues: CASSKRDREMMGEQFF. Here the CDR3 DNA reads TGTGCCAGCAGTAAACGGGACAGGGAGATGATGGGTGAGCAGTTCTTC.

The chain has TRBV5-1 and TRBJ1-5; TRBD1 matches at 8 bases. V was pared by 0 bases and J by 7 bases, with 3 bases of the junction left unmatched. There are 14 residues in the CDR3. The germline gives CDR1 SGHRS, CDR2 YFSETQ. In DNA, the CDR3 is TGCGCCAGCAGCTTGGCCGGACAGGGCCAGCCCCAGCATTTT. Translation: CASSLAGQGQPQHF.

This CDR3 is CASSIPSTSGAYEQYF. The CDR3 bases are TGTGCCAGTAGTATACCATCAACTAGCGGGGCTTACGAGCAGTACTTC. This chain connects TRBV19 to TRBJ2-7; TRBD2 matches 10 bases. With 2 bases clipped from V and 4 bases from J, the junction kept 8 bases outside the gene matches. The CDR3 consists of 16 residues. In germline, CDR1 is LNHDA, CDR2 SQIVND (reference sequence).

The chain's CDR3 is CASSPGQGNTEAFF. Written as DNA, the CDR3 is TGTGCCAGCAGCCCGGGACAGGGGAACACTGAAGCTTTCTTT. This chain joins TRBV7-8 and TRBJ1-1; 9 bases agree with TRBD1. Looked up from germline, CDR1 is SGHVS and CDR2 is FQNEAQ. The CDR3 spans 14 residues. With 5 bases clipped from V and 1 base from J, the junction kept 2 bases outside the gene matches. Filled out from reference TRBV7-8 and TRBJ1-1, the complete variable domain reads GAGVSQSPRYKVAKRGQDVALRCDPISGHVSLFWYQQALGQGPEFLTYFQNEAQLDKSGLPSDRFFAERPEGSVSTLKIQRTQQEDSAVYLCASSPGQGNTEAFFGQGTRLTVV.

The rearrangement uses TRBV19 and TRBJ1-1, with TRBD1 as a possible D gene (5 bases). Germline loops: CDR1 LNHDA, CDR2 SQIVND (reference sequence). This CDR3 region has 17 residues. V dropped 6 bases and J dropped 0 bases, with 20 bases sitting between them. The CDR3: CASSPTGGALMNTEAFF. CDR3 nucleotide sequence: TGTGCCAGTAGCCCCACGGGTGGGGCCTTAATGAACACTGAAGCTTTCTTT.

The CDR3 protein is CASSINRDDTQYF. In DNA form, the CDR3 reads TGCGCCAGCAGCATAAACAGGGATGATACGCAGTATTTT. The chain recombines TRBV5-1 with TRBJ2-3; a possible D gene is TRBD1 (6 bases). Germline V gives CDR1 SGHRS, CDR2 YFSETQ. With 4 bases removed from V and 6 bases from J, the gap between germline ends came to 12 bases. The CDR3 consists of 13 residues. Full variable domain (remainder filled in from reference TRBV5-1 and TRBJ2-3): KAGVTQTPRYLIKTRGQQVTLSCSPISGHRSVSWYQQTPGQGLQFLFEYFSETQRNKGNFPGRFSGRQFSNSRSEMNVSTLELGDSALYLCASSINRDDTQYFGPGTRLTVL.

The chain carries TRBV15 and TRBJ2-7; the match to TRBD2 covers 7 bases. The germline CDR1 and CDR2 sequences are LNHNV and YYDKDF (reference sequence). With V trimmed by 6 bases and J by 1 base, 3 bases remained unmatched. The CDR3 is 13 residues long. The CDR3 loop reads CATRASGSYEQYF. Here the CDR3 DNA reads TGTGCCACCAGGGCTAGCGGATCCTACGAGCAGTACTTC.

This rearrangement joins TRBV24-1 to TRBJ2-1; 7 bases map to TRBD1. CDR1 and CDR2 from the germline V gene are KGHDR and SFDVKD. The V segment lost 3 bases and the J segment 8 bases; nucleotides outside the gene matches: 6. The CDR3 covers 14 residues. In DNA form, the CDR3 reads TGTGCCACCAGTGATCCGGGACAGATCCATGAGCAGTTCTTC. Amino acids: CATSDPGQIHEQFF.

The CDR3 region has the DNA TGTGCCAGCAGCTTAAAGTATGGACTGAAAGAGACCCAGTACTTC. As protein: CASSLKYGLKETQYF. V gene TRBV7-7 combines with J gene TRBJ2-5; tentative D call: TRBD2 (5 bases). Germline V CDR1 and CDR2: SSHAT, FNYEAQ (reference sequence). The CDR3 extends over 15 amino acids. V dropped 2 bases and J dropped 3 bases, with 13 bases sitting between them.

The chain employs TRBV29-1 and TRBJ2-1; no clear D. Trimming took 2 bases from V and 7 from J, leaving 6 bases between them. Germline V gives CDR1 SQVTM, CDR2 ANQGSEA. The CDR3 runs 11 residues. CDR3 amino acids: CSVEPNNEQFF. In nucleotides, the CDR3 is TGCAGCGTTGAACCTAATAATGAGCAGTTCTTC.

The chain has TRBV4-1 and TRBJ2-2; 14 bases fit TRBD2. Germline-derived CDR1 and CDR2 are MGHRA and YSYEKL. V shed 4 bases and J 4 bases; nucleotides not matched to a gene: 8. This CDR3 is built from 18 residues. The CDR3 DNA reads TGCGCCAGCAGCCCTCGGGGACTAGCGGGAGATCTCACCGGGGAGCTGTTTTTT. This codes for CASSPRGLAGDLTGELFF.

CDR3 loop: CATSERVTGELFF. The CDR3 nucleotides read TGTGCCACCAGTGAGAGGGTTACCGGGGAGCTGTTTTTT. The chain recombines TRBV24-1 with TRBJ2-2; D possibly corresponds to TRBD2 (5 bases). The CDR3 totals 13 residues. Trimming shortened V by 4 bases and J by 5 bases, and 7 bases separated the two germline ends. Germline CDR1 KGHDR, CDR2 SFDVKD.

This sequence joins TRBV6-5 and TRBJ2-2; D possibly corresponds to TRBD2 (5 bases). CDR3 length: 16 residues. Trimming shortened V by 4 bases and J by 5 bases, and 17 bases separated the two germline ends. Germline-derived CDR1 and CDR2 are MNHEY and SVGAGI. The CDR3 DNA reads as TGTGCCAGCAGTTCCCTAGCCTCGCCTTATACCGGGGAGCTGTTTTTT. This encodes CASSSLASPYTGELFF.

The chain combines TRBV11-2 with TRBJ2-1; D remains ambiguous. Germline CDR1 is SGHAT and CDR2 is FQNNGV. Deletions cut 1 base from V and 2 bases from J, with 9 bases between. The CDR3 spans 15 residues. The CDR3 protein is CASSLGGAAYNEQFF. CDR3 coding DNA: TGTGCCAGCAGCTTAGGCGGAGCCGCCTACAATGAGCAGTTCTTC.

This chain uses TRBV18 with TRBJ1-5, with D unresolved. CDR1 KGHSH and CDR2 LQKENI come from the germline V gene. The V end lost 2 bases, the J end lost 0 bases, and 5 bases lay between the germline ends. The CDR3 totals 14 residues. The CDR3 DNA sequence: TGTGCCAGCTCACCAATAGATAGCAATCAGCCCCAGCATTTT. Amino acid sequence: CASSPIDSNQPQHF. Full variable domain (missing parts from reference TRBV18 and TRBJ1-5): NAGVMQNPRHLVRRRGQEARLRCSPMKGHSHVYWYRQLPEEGLKFMVYLQKENIIDESGMPKERFSAEFPKEGPSILRIQQVVRGDSAAYFCASSPIDSNQPQHFGDGTRLSIL.